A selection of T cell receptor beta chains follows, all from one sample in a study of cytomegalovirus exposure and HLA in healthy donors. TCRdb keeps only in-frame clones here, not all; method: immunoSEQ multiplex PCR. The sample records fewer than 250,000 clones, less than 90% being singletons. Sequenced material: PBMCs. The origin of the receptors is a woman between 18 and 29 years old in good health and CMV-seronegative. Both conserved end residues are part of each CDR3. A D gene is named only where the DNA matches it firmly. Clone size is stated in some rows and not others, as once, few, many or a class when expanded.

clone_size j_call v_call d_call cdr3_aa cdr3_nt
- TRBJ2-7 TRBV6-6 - CASRAGQNYEQYF TGTGCCAGCAGGGCCGGACAGAACTACGAGCAGTACTTC
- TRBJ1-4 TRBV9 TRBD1 CASSPWEGAEKLFF TGTGCCAGCAGCCCTTGGGAGGGGGCTGAAAAACTGTTTTTT
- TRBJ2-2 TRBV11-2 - CASSPRGAFTGELFF TGTGCCAGCAGCCCCCGCGGAGCTTTCACCGGGGAGCTGTTTTTT
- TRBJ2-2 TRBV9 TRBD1 CASSDRGVSTGELFF TGTGCCAGCAGCGACAGGGGAGTGAGCACCGGGGAGCTGTTTTTT
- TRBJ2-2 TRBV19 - CASSIERGTGELFF TGTGCCAGTAGTATCGAGCGAGGGACCGGGGAGCTGTTTTTT
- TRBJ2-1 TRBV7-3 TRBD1 CASSPAYVGGRVSYNEQFF TGTGCCAGCAGCCCCGCTTATGTAGGGGGCCGAGTGTCCTACAATGAGCAGTTCTTC
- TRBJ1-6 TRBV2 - CASKAEYSPLHF TGTGCCAGCAAAGCGGAATATTCACCCCTCCACTTT
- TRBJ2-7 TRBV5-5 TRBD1 CASSTYTGVDEQYF TGTGCCAGCAGCACATATACAGGGGTCGACGAGCAGTACTTC
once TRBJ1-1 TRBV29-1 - CSALIRVSTEAFF TGCAGCGCCCTTATAAGGGTAAGCACTGAAGCTTTCTTT
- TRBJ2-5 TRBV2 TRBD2 CASRASGTSGMKTQYF TGTGCCAGCAGAGCGTCCGGGACTAGCGGGATGAAGACCCAGTACTTC
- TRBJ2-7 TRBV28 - CASMARSYEQYF TGTGCCAGCATGGCCAGGTCCTACGAGCAGTACTTC
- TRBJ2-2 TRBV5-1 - CASSLGGDTGELFF TGCGCCAGCAGCTTGGGGGGAGACACCGGGGAGCTGTTTTTT
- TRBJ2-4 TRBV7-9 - CASSIDRREAKNIQYF TGTGCCAGCAGCATCGACAGAAGGGAGGCCAAAAACATTCAGTACTTC
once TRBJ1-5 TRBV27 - CASSSTGLGGNQPQHF TGTGCCAGCAGTTCGACAGGCCTCGGGGGCAATCAGCCCCAGCATTTT
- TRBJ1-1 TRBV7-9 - CASSLVGTLGPMNTEAFF TGTGCCAGCAGCTTAGTTGGCACCCTGGGCCCCATGAACACTGAAGCTTTCTTT
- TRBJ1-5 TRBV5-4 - CASSYTPGDQPQHF TGTGCCAGCAGTTACACCCCGGGCGATCAGCCCCAGCATTTT
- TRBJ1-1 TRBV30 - CAWSHLTGGEAFF TGTGCCTGGAGCCACTTGACAGGAGGTGAAGCTTTCTTT
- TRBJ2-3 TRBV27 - CASRRSGGTSTDTQYF TGTGCCAGCAGACGAAGCGGCGGAACTAGCACAGATACGCAGTATTTT
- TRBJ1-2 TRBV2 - CASNLDSGVGYTF TGTGCCAGCAACCTGGACTCGGGGGTTGGCTACACCTTC
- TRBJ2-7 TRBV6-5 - CASSRGVAYEQYF TGTGCCAGCAGTAGGGGCGTCGCCTACGAGCAGTACTTC
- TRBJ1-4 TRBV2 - CASSEGRGGSEKLFF TGTGCCAGCAGTGAAGGGCGGGGCGGGAGCGAAAAACTGTTTTTT
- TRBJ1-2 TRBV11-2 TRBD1 CASSSPSDRIYGYTF TGTGCCAGCAGCTCCCCTTCGGACAGGATTTATGGCTACACCTTC
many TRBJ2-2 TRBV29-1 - CSSRSNTGELFF TGCAGCTCACGTTCGAACACCGGGGAGCTGTTTTTT
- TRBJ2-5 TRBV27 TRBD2 CASSPRLAVLQETQYF TGTGCCAGCAGTCCTCGACTAGCGGTCCTCCAAGAGACCCAGTACTTC
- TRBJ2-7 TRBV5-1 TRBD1 CASSWGQGVYEQYF TGCGCCAGCAGCTGGGGACAGGGGGTCTACGAGCAGTACTTC
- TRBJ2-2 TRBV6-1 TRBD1 CASSAGTAQGGELFF TGTGCCAGCAGCGCCGGGACAGCCCAAGGCGGGGAGCTGTTTTTT
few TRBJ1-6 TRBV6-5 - CASSVRARGDSPLHF TGTGCCAGCAGTGTCAGGGCCAGGGGAGATTCACCCCTCCACTTT
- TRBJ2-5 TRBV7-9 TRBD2 CASSFRASGSLETQYF TGTGCCAGCAGCTTTAGGGCTAGCGGGAGTCTGGAGACCCAGTACTTC
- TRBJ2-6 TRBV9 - CASSAEGTASGANVLTF TGTGCCAGCAGCGCGGAGGGGACAGCCTCTGGGGCCAACGTCCTGACTTTC